This record covers a single T cell receptor (beta chain). Only in-frame clones appear in the TCRdb table, and some are missing; sequencing was by immunoSEQ multiplex PCR. The sample lists a few hundred thousand clones; 70% to 90% were seen once. This sample was taken from a study of blood T cell repertoires in COVID-19. With 6 bases removed from V and 3 bases from J, the gap between germline ends came to 15 bases. The CDR3 totals 14 residues. Germline CDR1 KGHSH, CDR2 LQKENI. This chain joins TRBV18 and TRBJ2-7, with D possibly being TRBD1 (6 bases). Sequencing was done on a sample of peripheral blood. The source of this sequence is a middle-aged man who had recovered from COVID-19. As DNA, the CDR3 is TGTGCCAGCTCCCCAGAGACAGGTGACTACGAGCAGTACTTC. This encodes CASSPETGDYEQYF.